These 18 T cell receptor beta chains were sequenced from one sample in a study of shared clonotypes between healthy human individuals. Naive CD8 cells, CD45RO-negative and positively selected for CCR7, excluded terminally differentiated effector memory CD45RA+ cells. Libraries were prepared by immunoSEQ multiplex PCR; TCRdb keeps only in-frame clonotypes and omits some of them. The sample contains roughly 1,800,000 clones, over 85% of which appear only once. The sequenced sample was naive CD8+ T cells sorted from blood. These TCRs come from a man between 18 and 35 years old in good health.

The chain links TRBV30 to TRBJ1-5; D not certain. Germline-derived CDR1 and CDR2 are GTSNPN and SVGIG (reference sequence). Trimming pared 0 bases from V and 2 bases from J, leaving 14 bases between. This CDR3 contains 16 residues. The CDR3 sequence is CAWSVRVGAGNQPQHF. The DNA of the CDR3 is TGTGCCTGGAGTGTACGGGTGGGCGCAGGCAATCAGCCCCAGCATTTT.

V is TRBV5-4 and J is TRBJ2-5; 11 positions match TRBD2. J gave up 2 bases and V 4 bases, and 4 bases lay outside the gene matches. The CDR3 runs to 15 residues. CDR1 and CDR2 (germline): SGHNT, YYREEE (reference sequence). CDR3 sequence reads: CASSRLAGQQETQYF. The CDR3 nucleotides read TGTGCCAGCAGCCGACTAGCGGGGCAACAAGAGACCCAGTACTTC.

The chain links TRBV13 to TRBJ2-7; 9 bases map to TRBD2. The germline gives CDR1 PRHDT, CDR2 FYEKMQ (reference sequence). The trim removed 5 bases at V and 2 bases at J, leaving 7 bases unmatched. This CDR3 has 15 residues. The CDR3 DNA reads as TGTGCCAGCAGCCATAGCGGGAGCCCCCCCTACGAGCAGTACTTC. Translation gives CASSHSGSPPYEQYF.

The gene calls are TRBV5-5 and TRBJ1-2; D uncertain. The CDR3 spans 15 residues. Trimming removed 2 bases from V and 0 bases from J, with 11 bases in between. From germline, CDR1 is SGHKS and CDR2 YYEKEE (reference sequence). CDR3 amino acids: CASSFGSISNYGYTF. CDR3 coding DNA: TGTGCCAGCAGCTTCGGCAGCATCTCTAACTATGGCTACACCTTC.

This clone was recorded once. V and J are TRBV5-6 and TRBJ2-7; D may be TRBD1 or TRBD2 (5 bases each). Germline lookup yields CDR1 SGHDT and CDR2 YYEEEE. The CDR3 is 14 amino acids. The V and J ends lost 0 bases and 6 bases respectively, with 13 bases between them. The CDR3 is CASSLGGLAAEQYF. The DNA for the CDR3 is TGTGCCAGCAGCTTGGGGGGGTTGGCAGCCGAGCAGTACTTC.

This clone was seen only once. The chain carries TRBV7-9 and TRBJ2-1; D unresolved. This CDR3 is built from 17 residues. The germline V gene has CDR1 SEHNR and CDR2 FQNEAQ (reference sequence). V was trimmed by 4 bases and J by 0 bases, leaving 16 bases between them. CDR3 in DNA: TGTGCCAGCAGCTACCAACCTGCGTCCAGCTCCTACAATGAGCAGTTCTTC. It specifies CASSYQPASSSYNEQFF.

Regarding this clone: Other DNA sequences from this sample encode an identical CDR3 as well. This chain connects TRBV11-2 to TRBJ2-5; no clear D gene. Per germline, CDR1 SGHAT and CDR2 FQNNGV. The CDR3 covers 12 residues. Trimming shortened V by 0 bases and J by 5 bases, and 4 bases separated the two germline ends. CDR3 loop: CASSLEAETQYF. DNA of the CDR3: TGTGCCAGCAGCTTAGAGGCGGAGACCCAGTACTTC.

A remark on this clone: Additional DNA sequences in this sample encode the identical CDR3. This chain links TRBV7-2 with TRBJ1-1, with D tentatively TRBD1 (6 bases). V was shortened by 6 bases and J by 1 base, with 12 bases between the two germline ends. The CDR3 is 14 residues long. CDR1 and CDR2 from the germline V gene are SGHTA and FQGNSA. CDR3 amino acids: CASSLGGRNTEAFF. The CDR3 DNA reads as TGTGCCAGCAGTCTAGGGGGGCGGAACACTGAAGCTTTCTTT.

The chain joins TRBV6-5 to TRBJ2-5; TRBD1 matches at 8 bases. CDR3 size: 15 residues. V gave up 6 bases and J gave up 3 bases; unmatched junction bases: 9. Looked up from germline, CDR1 is MNHEY and CDR2 is SVGAGI. The CDR3 DNA is TGTGCCAGCAGCGGCGGGACAGGCCTAAAAGAGACCCAGTACTTC. It yields the protein CASSGGTGLKETQYF.

The chain uses TRBV4-1 and TRBJ2-1; TRBD1 matches at 7 bases. V shed 4 bases and J 9 bases; nucleotides not matched to a gene: 9. Per the germline V gene, CDR1 is MGHRA and CDR2 is YSYEKL. The CDR3 is made up of 14 amino acids. The DNA for the CDR3 is TGCGCCAGCAGCCCCCCGACAGGGAGCCCTGAGCAGTTCTTC. Translating it yields CASSPPTGSPEQFF.

The chain recombines TRBV4-1 with TRBJ2-1, with 11 bases identical to TRBD2. After removal of 0 bases from V and 7 bases from J, the junction contained 11 bases not matched to a gene. The germline gives CDR1 MGHRA, CDR2 YSYEKL. CDR3 size: 18 residues. The chain's CDR3 is CASSQDLLTSGSLNEQFF. The CDR3, as DNA: TGCGCCAGCAGCCAAGATCTCCTAACTAGCGGGAGCCTTAATGAGCAGTTCTTC.

CDR3 residues: CASSTSTMMGGSTDTQYF. In nucleotides, the CDR3 is TGTGCCAGCAGCACTTCTACCATGATGGGGGGAAGCACAGATACGCAGTATTTT. The chain uses TRBV5-5 and TRBJ2-3; D is perhaps TRBD2 (6 bases). Trimming removed 4 bases from V and 0 bases from J, with 21 bases in between. This CDR3 is built from 18 residues. The V gene's germline CDR1 is SGHKS and CDR2 YYEKEE (reference sequence).

The chain uses TRBV7-8 and TRBJ2-3; D might be TRBD1 or TRBD2, each matching 5 bases. Trimming left V 3 bases short and J 0 bases short, with 16 bases between. The CDR3 is 17 amino acids. Germline V gene sequence: CDR1 SGHVS, CDR2 FQNEAQ. CDR3 region: CASSFHQNRDSTDTQYF. CDR3 DNA sequence: TGTGCCAGCAGCTTCCACCAGAACCGGGACAGCACAGATACGCAGTATTTT.

This clone has just one count. The chain recombines TRBV27 with TRBJ2-7, with TRBD2 matching 8 bases. Germline CDR1 reads MNHEY; CDR2 reads SMNVEV (reference sequence). This CDR3 spans 16 amino acids. The junction had 12 bases not matched to a gene; V was cut back by 5 bases and J by 3 bases. CDR3 nucleotide sequence: TGTGCCAGCAGTCCTTCGGGGGGGAACCTAATCTACGAGCAGTACTTC. Translated, it gives CASSPSGGNLIYEQYF.

This chain connects TRBV7-9 to TRBJ2-1; no definite D call. The germline CDR1 and CDR2 sequences are SEHNR and FQNEAQ (reference sequence). Between the trimmed V and J ends, which lost 10 bases and 4 bases, there was a span of 14 bases. The CDR3 is made up of 13 amino acids. The CDR3 protein is CATRFHLYNEQFF. For the CDR3, the DNA is TGTGCCACGCGCTTTCATCTTTACAATGAGCAGTTCTTC. The full variable domain, its missing parts supplied by reference TRBV7-9 and TRBJ2-1, is DTGVSQNPRHKITKRGQNVTFRCDPISEHNRLYWYRQTLGQGPEFLTYFQNEAQLEKSRLLSDRFSAERPKGSFSTLEIQRTEQGDSAMYLCATRFHLYNEQFFGPGTRLTVL.

Worth noting for this clone: At the DNA level, this CDR3 is encoded by other sequences in the same sample as well. The CDR3 loop is CASSFSGLAGAGELFF. For the CDR3, the DNA is TGTGCCAGCAGCTTTTCCGGGCTAGCGGGAGCCGGGGAGCTGTTTTTT. The chain is built from TRBV7-9 and TRBJ2-2, with 10 bases fitting TRBD2. The CDR3 is 16 amino acids. The J segment lost 6 bases and the V segment lost 3 bases, leaving 7 bases of the junction unmatched. Germline V gene lookup returns CDR1 SEHNR and CDR2 FQNEAQ (reference sequence).

With respect to this clone: In the same sample, other DNA sequences code for this CDR3. The chain is built from TRBV6-5 and TRBJ2-7, with D perhaps assigned TRBD1 or TRBD2 (5 bases each). Trimming shortened V by 0 bases and J by 4 bases, and 10 bases separated the two germline ends. CDR1 is MNHEY and CDR2 is SVGAGI in the germline V gene. The CDR3 covers 14 residues. The CDR3: CASSYSGTGYEQYF. The DNA of the CDR3 is TGTGCCAGCAGTTACTCCGGGACGGGTTACGAGCAGTACTTC.

The chain couples TRBV2 to TRBJ2-1; 10 nucleotides align to TRBD2. Germline V gene sequence: CDR1 SNHLY, CDR2 FYNNEI. J lost 5 bases, V lost 7 bases, and 17 bases had no gene match. The CDR3 runs 18 residues. The chain's CDR3 is CASTGLAELTWIDNEQFF. CDR3 nucleotide sequence: TGTGCCAGCACAGGACTAGCGGAACTGACGTGGATCGACAATGAGCAGTTCTTC.